Below are 20 T cell receptor beta chains sequenced from a single sample in a study of cytomegalovirus exposure and HLA in healthy donors. The PCR ran on 60 Vbeta and 13 Jbeta primers. TCRdb keeps only in-frame clones here, not all; method: immunoSEQ multiplex PCR. The table has about 59,000 clones, about 80% seen once. Material: PBMCs. The receptor set was obtained from a man aged 40-49 years in good health and CMV-seronegative.

In this sample, this clone turned up a few times. CDR3 nucleotides: TGTGCCAGCAGCGTTAGACAGAACACTGAAGCTTTCTTT. Translated: CASSVRQNTEAFF. V is TRBV2 and J is TRBJ1-1, with D uncertain. Deletions cut 6 bases from V and 1 base from J, with 9 bases between. The CDR3 sequence is 13 residues long. Germline lookup yields CDR1 SNHLY and CDR2 FYNNEI.

The rearrangement uses TRBV4-1 and TRBJ1-3; the D is unclear. The germline V gene encodes CDR1 MGHRA and CDR2 YSYEKL. V was trimmed by 0 bases and J by 4 bases, leaving 10 bases between them. The CDR3 loop spans 15 amino acids. The CDR3 spells CASSQDPGSGNTIYF. The CDR3 bases are TGCGCCAGCAGCCAAGACCCAGGTTCAGGAAACACCATATATTTT.

This clone was observed a single time. The V call is TRBV30, the J call TRBJ1-6, with 11 nucleotides matching TRBD1. Germline CDR1 is GTSNPN and CDR2 is SVGIG (reference sequence). This CDR3 is built from 12 residues. V shed 7 bases and J 9 bases; nucleotides not matched to a gene: 2. The CDR3 loop is CASGTGGSPLHF. CDR3 coding DNA: TGTGCCTCCGGGACAGGGGGTTCACCCCTCCACTTT.

The chain joins TRBV5-1 to TRBJ1-3; D is ambiguous. This CDR3 has 14 amino acids. Trimming took off 0 bases at V and 1 base at J, with 5 bases between the two ends. CDR1 and CDR2 from the germline V gene are SGHRS and YFSETQ. Here the CDR3 DNA reads TGCGCCAGCAGCTTGGACGGGTCTGGAAACACCATATATTTT. This encodes CASSLDGSGNTIYF.

Sample share makes this clone medium-sized. The chain recombines TRBV7-9 with TRBJ2-3; 11 bases are a match to TRBD2. V trimming: 4 bases; J trimming: 3 bases; junction bases outside the gene matches: 6. Germline values: CDR1 SEHNR, CDR2 FQNEAQ (reference sequence). The CDR3 extends over 16 amino acids. The CDR3 coding sequence is TGTGCCAGCAGCTCACTACTAGCGGGGGAAACAGATACGCAGTATTTT. Translated, it gives CASSSLLAGETDTQYF. Looking up the rest from reference TRBV7-9 and TRBJ2-3 gives the full variable domain: DTGVSQNPRHKITKRGQNVTFRCDPISEHNRLYWYRQTLGQGPEFLTYFQNEAQLEKSRLLSDRFSAERPKGSFSTLEIQRTEQGDSAMYLCASSSLLAGETDTQYFGPGTRLTVL.

The genes are TRBV18 and TRBJ2-7, with D possibly TRBD2 on 5 matching bases. The CDR3 length is 13 residues. Looked up from germline, CDR1 is KGHSH and CDR2 is LQKENI. Trimming took 1 base from V and 7 from J, leaving 11 bases between them. The CDR3 sequence is CASSPLEGSEQYV. The DNA for the CDR3 is TGTGCCAGCTCACCACTAGAGGGTAGTGAGCAGTACGTC.

The chain couples TRBV15 to TRBJ2-7; no clear D gene. CDR1 and CDR2 from the germline V gene are LNHNV and YYDKDF (reference sequence). Trimming stripped 0 bases from V and 2 bases from J, with 23 bases between. CDR3 size: 19 residues. CDR3 DNA sequence: TGTGCCACCAGCAGAGACCCCATGATCCTAGATGGCACACCCTACGAGCAGTACGTC. Protein sequence: CATSRDPMILDGTPYEQYV.

The chain uses TRBV28 and TRBJ2-1, with 8 bases aligning to TRBD1. The germline V gene has CDR1 MDHEN and CDR2 SYDVKM. The V gene end was trimmed by 6 bases and the J gene end by 7 bases; junction bases not matched to a gene: 14. This CDR3 region has 16 residues. The CDR3: CASRTLHGTGQNEQFF. CDR3 DNA: TGTGCCAGCAGAACCCTTCACGGGACAGGTCAAAATGAGCAGTTCTTC.

Here the CDR3 reads CASSDRGSNYGYTF. CDR3 bases: TGTGCCAGCAGTGATAGGGGTTCTAACTATGGCTACACCTTC. V usage is TRBV6-4 and J usage is TRBJ1-2, with a weak D call TRBD1 (5 bases). The germline gives CDR1 MRHNA, CDR2 SNTAGT. V was pared by 3 bases and J by 0 bases, with 8 bases between. This CDR3 contains 14 residues.

J is TRBJ1-6 and V is TRBV10-3; 7 nucleotides line up with TRBD1. Germline CDR1 reads ENHRY; CDR2 reads SYGVKD. This CDR3 has 19 amino acids. V lost 10 bases, J lost 0 bases, and 18 bases stayed unmatched. CDR3 DNA sequence: TGTGCCACCCTAGAACCGGGACAGTCCTTGAGCTCCTATAATTCACCCCTCCACTTT. Residues: CATLEPGQSLSSYNSPLHF.

The chain is built from TRBV27 and TRBJ2-5; 13 positions match TRBD2. The CDR3 is made up of 15 amino acids. After removal of 2 bases from V and 5 bases from J, the junction contained 2 bases not matched to a gene. CDR1 and CDR2 (germline): MNHEY, SMNVEV (reference sequence). For the CDR3, the DNA is TGTGCCAGCAGTTTAGGGACTAGCGGGACCGAGACCCAGTACTTC. Its protein product is CASSLGTSGTETQYF.

The rearrangement links TRBV9 to TRBJ2-1, with D possibly matching TRBD2 (7 bases). The germline V gene encodes CDR1 SGDLS and CDR2 YYNGEE. This CDR3 comprises 15 residues. V was cut by 4 bases and J by 5 bases, with 16 bases left in between. The CDR3 here is CASSTRGREDNEQFF. The CDR3, as DNA: TGTGCCAGCAGCACAAGGGGGAGGGAAGACAATGAGCAGTTCTTC.

The CDR3 region is CASSGGSYNEQFF. In DNA, the CDR3 is TGTGCCAGCAGCGGGGGGTCCTACAATGAGCAGTTCTTC. The chain joins TRBV7-9 to TRBJ2-1; D perhaps matches TRBD2 (6 bases). CDR1 and CDR2 from the germline V gene are SEHNR and FQNEAQ (reference sequence). This CDR3 is 13 amino acids long. The ends were cut back, 5 bases at V and 1 base at J, with 6 bases in the middle.

This clone was seen only once. The chain links TRBV9 to TRBJ1-2; the D gene is possibly TRBD1 (6 bases). The CDR3 is made up of 16 amino acids. V lost 0 bases and J 2 bases, leaving 14 bases between the germline ends. Germline V gives CDR1 SGDLS, CDR2 YYNGEE. The CDR3 coding sequence is TGTGCCAGCAGCGTAGGAGCGTCCGGACAGAACTATGGCTACACCTTC. Its translation is CASSVGASGQNYGYTF.

Only one count was recorded for this clone. The CDR3 bases are TGCGCCAGCAGACGGGACAGGGGGCGGGGTGAGCAGTTCTTC. Translated, it gives CASRRDRGRGEQFF. The chain employs TRBV5-1 and TRBJ2-1, with 12 bases lining up with TRBD1. CDR3 length equals 14 residues. Germline trimming cut 5 bases from V and 9 bases from J; bases unmatched to any gene: 6. From germline, CDR1 is SGHRS and CDR2 YFSETQ.

V is TRBV2 and J is TRBJ1-1; D unresolved. V shed 4 bases and J shed 7 bases, with 7 bases lying between them. The germline CDR1 and CDR2 sequences are SNHLY and FYNNEI. This CDR3 spans 11 amino acids. Written as DNA, the CDR3 is TGTGCCAGCAGTGTCCCAGGTGAAGCTTTCTTT. It is translated as CASSVPGEAFF. The full variable domain, its missing parts supplied by reference TRBV2 and TRBJ1-1, is EPEVTQTPSHQVTQMGQEVILRCVPISNHLYFYWYRQILGQKVEFLVSFYNNEISEKSEIFDDQFSVERPDGSNFTLKIRSTKLEDSAMYFCASSVPGEAFFGQGTRLTVV.

In nucleotides, the CDR3 is TGTGCCAGCAGCCCCCTGGGGGGGGCCGGTGAGACCCAGTACTTC. Its translation is CASSPLGGAGETQYF. The chain employs TRBV14 and TRBJ2-5, with D perhaps matching TRBD2 (7 bases). The V end was cut by 4 bases, the J end by 5 bases, with 17 bases between. This CDR3 has 15 residues. Germline V CDR1 and CDR2: SGHDN, FVKESK. The complete variable domain, with remaining parts taken from reference TRBV14 and TRBJ2-5, reads EAGVTQFPSHSVIEKGQTVTLRCDPISGHDNLYWYRRVMGKEIKFLLHFVKESKQDESGMPNNRFLAERTGGTYSTLKVQPAELEDSGVYFCASSPLGGAGETQYFGPGTRLLVL.

The CDR3 loop is CASRDKRHLNTEAFF. CDR3 DNA sequence: TGTGCCAGCAGAGATAAGAGACACCTCAACACTGAAGCTTTCTTT. The V gene is TRBV25-1, the J gene TRBJ1-1; unclear D gene. The CDR3 length is 15 residues. CDR1 MGHDK and CDR2 SYGVNS come from the germline V gene. The ends were cut back, 6 bases at V and 2 bases at J, with 16 bases in the middle.

The chain recombines TRBV2 with TRBJ2-7, with 9 bases aligning to TRBD1. V was clipped by 5 bases and J by 5 bases; unmatched bases: 7. Germline loops: CDR1 SNHLY, CDR2 FYNNEI. CDR3 length: 14 amino acids. CDR3 DNA sequence: TGTGCCAGCAGTCCGGGACAGGGTTGGGACGAGCAGTACTTC. Its protein is CASSPGQGWDEQYF.

The V gene is TRBV2, the J gene TRBJ2-3, with 10 positions matching TRBD2. This CDR3 region has 14 residues. Per germline, CDR1 SNHLY and CDR2 FYNNEI. V trimming: 11 bases; J trimming: 4 bases; junction bases outside the gene matches: 9. The CDR3: CAGGTSEIPDTQYF. The CDR3 DNA is TGTGCCGGGGGGACTAGCGAGATCCCAGATACGCAGTATTTT.